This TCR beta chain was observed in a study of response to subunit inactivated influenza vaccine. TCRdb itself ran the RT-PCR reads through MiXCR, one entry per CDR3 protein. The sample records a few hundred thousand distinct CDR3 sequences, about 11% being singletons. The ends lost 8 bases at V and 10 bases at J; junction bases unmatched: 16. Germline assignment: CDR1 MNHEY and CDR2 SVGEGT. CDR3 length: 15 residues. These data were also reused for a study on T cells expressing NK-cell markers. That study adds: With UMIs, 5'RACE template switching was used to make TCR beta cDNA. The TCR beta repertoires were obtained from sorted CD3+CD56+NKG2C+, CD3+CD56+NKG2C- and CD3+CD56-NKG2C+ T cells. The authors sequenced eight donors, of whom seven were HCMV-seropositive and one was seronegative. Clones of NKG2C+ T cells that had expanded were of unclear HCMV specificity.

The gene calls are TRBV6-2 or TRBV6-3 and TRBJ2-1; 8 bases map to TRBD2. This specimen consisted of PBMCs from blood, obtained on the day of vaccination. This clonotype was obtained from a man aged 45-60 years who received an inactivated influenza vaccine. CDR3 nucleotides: TGTGCCAGCGGGGACCGCGGGGGGAGTTTTGGGGAGCAGTTCTTC. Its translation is CASGDRGGSFGEQFF.